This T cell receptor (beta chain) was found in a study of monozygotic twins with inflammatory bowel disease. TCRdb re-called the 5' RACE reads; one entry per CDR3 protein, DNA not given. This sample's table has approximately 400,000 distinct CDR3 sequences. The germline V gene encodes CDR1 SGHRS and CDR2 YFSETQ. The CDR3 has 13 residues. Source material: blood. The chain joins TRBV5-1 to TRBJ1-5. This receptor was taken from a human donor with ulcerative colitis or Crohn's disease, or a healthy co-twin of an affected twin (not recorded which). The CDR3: CASSLDRNGAQHF.